The 30 T cell receptor beta chains reported below all come from one sample, sequenced in a study of hypomethylating agent response in myelodysplastic syndrome. Some clones are missing from TCRdb's copy, which holds only in-frame ones; the method was immunoSEQ multiplex PCR. This table holds a few thousand clones, more than 65% found once. Here the sequenced sample was bone marrow, taken before or after starting hypomethylating agent treatment for myelodysplastic syndrome (not recorded which). These receptors were obtained from a human donor with myelodysplastic syndrome.

J is TRBJ1-2 and V is TRBV15; D uncertain. The CDR3 spans 16 residues. V dropped 6 bases and J dropped 2 bases, with 19 bases sitting between them. Germline CDR1 LNHNV, CDR2 YYDKDF (reference sequence). CDR3 sequence reads: CATSELQSSLNYGYTF. The DNA of the CDR3 is TGTGCCACCAGTGAGTTACAGAGTTCTCTCAACTATGGCTACACCTTC.

The chain uses TRBV5-1 and TRBJ1-3; tentative D call: TRBD1 (5 bases). Looked up from germline, CDR1 is SGHRS and CDR2 is YFSETQ. Trimming pared 0 bases from V and 0 bases from J, leaving 10 bases between. The CDR3 consists of 16 residues. The CDR3 nucleotides read TGCGCCAGCAGCTTGGATGGGGGTTTCTCTGGAAACACCATATATTTT. Amino acid sequence: CASSLDGGFSGNTIYF.

The chain uses TRBV6-5 and TRBJ1-2; possible D gene TRBD1, 5 bases. Between the trimmed V and J ends, which lost 6 bases and 4 bases, there was a span of 15 bases. This CDR3 has 14 residues. Germline CDR1 reads MNHEY; CDR2 reads SVGAGI. CDR3 region: CASSSAGWSYGYTF. As DNA, the CDR3 is TGTGCCAGCAGCTCAGCAGGGTGGAGCTATGGCTACACCTTC.

The chain's CDR3 is CASIRTASNTEAFF. CDR3 sequence (DNA): TGTGCCAGCATTAGGACAGCCTCGAACACTGAAGCTTTCTTT. The chain recombines TRBV6-1 with TRBJ1-1, with D perhaps TRBD1 (6 bases). The germline V gene encodes CDR1 MNHNS and CDR2 SASEGT. This CDR3 comprises 14 residues. Trimming shortened V by 7 bases and J by 1 base, and 13 bases separated the two germline ends.

The rearrangement links TRBV6-1 to TRBJ1-5, with no clear D. CDR3 length: 13 residues. V lost 6 bases, J lost 3 bases, and 9 bases lay in between. The germline gives CDR1 MNHNS, CDR2 SASEGT. The CDR3 is CASRLGLNQPQHF. The CDR3 bases are TGTGCCAGCAGGCTGGGCCTCAATCAGCCCCAGCATTTT.

The chain is built from TRBV11-3 and TRBJ2-1; no firm D call. V was cut by 1 base and J by 3 bases, with 10 bases left in between. Germline assignment: CDR1 SGHNT and CDR2 YENEEA. The CDR3 totals 15 residues. This CDR3 is CASSLAQQIYNEQFF. For the CDR3, the DNA is TGTGCCAGCAGCTTAGCTCAGCAGATCTACAATGAGCAGTTCTTC. Full variable domain (rest looked up from reference TRBV11-3 and TRBJ2-1): EAGVVQSPRYKIIEKKQPVAFWCNPISGHNTLYWYLQNLGQGPELLIRYENEEAVDDSQLPKDRFSAERLKGVDSTLKIQPAELGDSAVYLCASSLAQQIYNEQFFGPGTRLTVL.

This chain joins TRBV27 and TRBJ1-5; D not resolved. CDR3 size: 12 residues. Trimming cost V 7 bases and J 9 bases, with 13 bases left between them. Germline V lookup: CDR1 MNHEY, CDR2 SMNVEV (reference sequence). The CDR3 sequence is CASTGPGGPQHF. The CDR3 coding sequence is TGTGCCAGCACCGGCCCAGGCGGGCCCCAGCATTTT.

The rearrangement links TRBV11-2 to TRBJ2-1; perhaps TRBD2 as D (5 bases). Between the trimmed V and J ends, which lost 5 bases and 15 bases, there was a span of 20 bases. Germline CDR1 is SGHAT and CDR2 is FQNNGV. The CDR3 sequence is 13 residues long. CDR3 nucleotides: TGTGCCAGCAGCCAACAAGTCCGGGAATTGGGGTTCTTC. Protein: CASSQQVRELGFF.

This chain connects TRBV6-6 to TRBJ2-7, with TRBD2 matching over 10 bases. The V gene end was trimmed by 5 bases and the J gene end by 2 bases; junction bases not matched to a gene: 6. The CDR3 contains 15 residues. Germline loops: CDR1 MNHNY, CDR2 SVGAGI (reference sequence). Here the CDR3 reads CASSQTSGVTYEQYF. The CDR3 DNA is TGTGCCAGCAGTCAAACTAGCGGGGTAACCTACGAGCAGTACTTC.

V is TRBV5-1 and J is TRBJ2-7, with TRBD2 matching 9 bases. CDR1 and CDR2 (germline): SGHRS, YFSETQ. This CDR3 has 15 residues. The V and J ends lost 0 bases and 2 bases, in that order; junction bases with no gene match: 3. The CDR3 is CASSLGGGRAYEQYF. The CDR3, as DNA: TGCGCCAGCAGCTTGGGGGGCGGGAGGGCCTACGAGCAGTACTTC.

This chain connects TRBV10-3 to TRBJ1-2; D uncertain. V gave up 3 bases and J gave up 9 bases, with 8 bases separating them. CDR3 size: 11 residues. The V gene's germline CDR1 is ENHRY and CDR2 SYGVKD. CDR3 in amino acids: CAISDDHSYTF. The CDR3 DNA is TGTGCCATCAGTGATGATCATAGCTACACCTTC.

J is TRBJ1-2 and V is TRBV5-1, with a tentative D call TRBD1 (5 bases). The CDR3 has 12 residues. Germline V gene data show CDR1 as SGHRS and CDR2 as YFSETQ. V lost 2 bases, J lost 7 bases, and 9 bases lay in between. The CDR3 is CASSLGTVGYTF. CDR3 coding DNA: TGCGCCAGCAGCTTAGGGACCGTTGGCTACACCTTC.

This chain uses TRBV6-1 with TRBJ1-1; TRBD1 might be the D (6 bases). The V and J ends lost 8 bases and 0 bases respectively, with 13 bases between them. The CDR3 runs to 14 residues. Germline lookup yields CDR1 MNHNS and CDR2 SASEGT. CDR3 sequence: CASGRGVMNTEAFF. CDR3 DNA sequence: TGTGCCAGCGGTAGGGGGGTCATGAACACTGAAGCTTTCTTT.

This chain connects TRBV27 to TRBJ2-5, with 7 bases fitting TRBD2. The tail of the sequence fits TRBJ2-7 better, so the J call may be wrong. CDR3 length: 14 residues. Germline CDR1 reads MNHEY; CDR2 reads SMNVEV (reference sequence). The CDR3 is CASSLWGGSYEQYF. DNA of the CDR3: TGTGCCAGCAGTTTATGGGGGGGTTCCTACGAGCAGTACTTC.

The rearrangement joins TRBV7-2 to TRBJ2-5; the D gene is possibly TRBD1 (6 bases). The DNA end is more similar to TRBJ2-7, so the J call may be wrong. Germline-derived CDR1 and CDR2 are SGHTA and FQGNSA. The CDR3 consists of 16 residues. CDR3 region: CASSLMGLGQSYEQYF. The CDR3 bases are TGTGCCAGCAGCTTAATGGGTCTCGGACAGTCCTACGAGCAGTACTTC.

This chain connects TRBV5-8 to TRBJ1-3; unclear D gene. Germline V gives CDR1 SGHTS, CDR2 YDEGEE. This CDR3 is built from 16 residues. V was clipped by 0 bases and J by 2 bases, with 12 bases between them. CDR3 in amino acids: CASSLEGNGAGNTIYF. The DNA of the CDR3 is TGTGCCAGCAGCTTGGAAGGGAACGGGGCTGGAAACACCATATATTTT.

The chain links TRBV7-8 to TRBJ1-3, with D possibly matching TRBD1 (5 bases). Trimming shortened V by 1 base and J by 4 bases, and 11 bases separated the two germline ends. From germline, CDR1 is SGHVS and CDR2 FQNEAQ. This CDR3 region has 15 residues. CDR3 in amino acids: CASSLGLGTGNTIYF. For the CDR3, the DNA is TGTGCCAGCAGCTTAGGGTTGGGGACCGGAAACACCATATATTTT.

This chain links TRBV6-1 with TRBJ2-3; no definite D call. The V end lost 7 bases, the J end lost 3 bases, and 8 bases lay between the germline ends. Looked up from germline, CDR1 is MNHNS and CDR2 is SASEGT. CDR3 length: 12 residues. The CDR3, as DNA: TGTGCCAGCAAGAAGGTAACAGATACGCAGTATTTT. Its translation is CASKKVTDTQYF.

The chain is built from TRBV5-8 and TRBJ1-5, with D possibly matching TRBD1 (6 bases). Germline V gene sequence: CDR1 SGHTS, CDR2 YDEGEE. The CDR3 covers 18 residues. V lost 4 bases, J lost 6 bases, and 26 bases lay in between. The CDR3 DNA sequence: TGTGCCAGCAGCAACTACGCAGTAGGGGGGCCGGTACCTCAGCCCCAGCATTTT. This codes for CASSNYAVGGPVPQPQHF.

This clone showed up just once. The CDR3 spells CASSQILAGNTGELFF. Here the CDR3 DNA reads TGCGCCAGCAGCCAAATACTAGCGGGAAACACCGGGGAGCTGTTTTTT. The chain uses TRBV4-3 and TRBJ2-2; 10 bases are shared with TRBD2. Germline assignment: CDR1 LGHNA and CDR2 YSLEER. The V segment lost 2 bases and the J segment 2 bases; nucleotides outside the gene matches: 2. This CDR3 is 16 amino acids long.

V gene TRBV7-8 combines with J gene TRBJ1-6; maybe TRBD1 (5 bases). Germline V gene lookup returns CDR1 SGHVS and CDR2 FQNEAQ. Trimming removed 5 bases at V and 8 bases at J, with 16 bases between. The CDR3 has 15 residues. The CDR3 is CASSPGTAGDSPLHF. For the CDR3, the DNA is TGTGCCAGCAGCCCGGGGACGGCCGGAGATTCACCCCTCCACTTT.

V is TRBV11-3 and J is TRBJ2-7; unclear D gene. Germline V gene lookup returns CDR1 SGHNT and CDR2 YENEEA. This CDR3 spans 10 amino acids. CDR3 in DNA: TGTGCAACCGACGGCTACGAGCAGTACTTC. Its translation: CATDGYEQYF.

This sequence joins TRBV2 and TRBJ2-5; D unclear. V lost 4 bases to trimming and J lost 5 bases, with 11 bases between them. This CDR3 region has 13 residues. Per the germline V gene, CDR1 is SNHLY and CDR2 is FYNNEI. This CDR3 reads CASSGTVRETQYF. For the CDR3, the DNA is TGTGCCAGCAGTGGGACGGTCCGGGAGACCCAGTACTTC.

DNA for the CDR3: TGTGCCAGCAGCGTAGCTACAGGACAGGGGGCGGACTATGGCTACACCTTC. Translating gives CASSVATGQGADYGYTF. This chain connects TRBV9 to TRBJ1-2; 11 bases are shared with TRBD1. The trim removed 0 bases at V and 3 bases at J, leaving 7 bases unmatched. The CDR3 loop spans 17 amino acids. Germline V CDR1 and CDR2: SGDLS, YYNGEE.

J is TRBJ2-6 and V is TRBV21-1; the table's D gene call, TRBD1, was not cross checked with the DNA. TRBV21-1 is described as a pseudogene. The CDR3 contains 18 residues. The CDR3: CASSPRQVYLSGANVLTF. In nucleotides, the CDR3 is TGTGCCAGCAGCCCCCGACAGGTCTACCTTTCTGGGGCCAACGTCCTGACTTTC.

V usage is TRBV5-1 and J usage is TRBJ1-6; a possible D gene is TRBD1 (5 bases). CDR3 length equals 15 residues. The germline V gene has CDR1 SGHRS and CDR2 YFSETQ. The V end was cut by 5 bases, the J end by 7 bases, with 16 bases between. The CDR3 region is CASRPLDSRNSPLHF. The CDR3 nucleotides are TGCGCCAGCAGACCTCTCGACAGTAGGAATTCACCCCTCCACTTT.

The CDR3 reads CASSLQGAGSAGELFF. In nucleotides, the CDR3 is TGTGCCAGCAGCTTACAGGGGGCAGGTTCGGCCGGGGAGCTGTTTTTT. The chain combines TRBV4-2 with TRBJ2-2, with TRBD1 identical over 9 bases. The V segment lost 5 bases and the J segment 6 bases; nucleotides outside the gene matches: 10. The CDR3 loop spans 16 amino acids. Germline CDR1 is LGHNA and CDR2 is YNFKEQ.

CDR3 DNA sequence: TGTGCCACCAGGCACATCAAGGGGGAACCGAACACCGGGGAGCTGTTTTTT. Amino acid sequence: CATRHIKGEPNTGELFF. The V gene is TRBV15, the J gene TRBJ2-2; a possible D gene is TRBD1 (6 bases). The CDR3 loop spans 17 amino acids. The V and J ends lost 6 bases and 0 bases respectively, with 17 bases between them. The germline V gene has CDR1 LNHNV and CDR2 YYDKDF (reference sequence).

The sample holds a few counts of this clone. The rearrangement uses TRBV7-3 and TRBJ1-2; no reliable D call. There are 13 residues in the CDR3. Trimming took 5 bases from V and 8 from J, leaving 15 bases between them. The V gene's germline CDR1 is SGHTA and CDR2 FQGTGA. This CDR3 reads CASSIMPGVGYTF. The CDR3 DNA sequence: TGTGCCAGCAGCATAATGCCCGGGGTAGGCTACACCTTC.

This clone was recorded once. The rearrangement links TRBV28 to TRBJ1-3; D is possibly TRBD1 (6 bases). The V end lost 3 bases, the J end lost 0 bases, and 18 bases lay between the germline ends. The CDR3 loop spans 18 amino acids. Germline V gives CDR1 MDHEN, CDR2 SYDVKM. CDR3 in amino acids: CASSLDIGQLFSGNTIYF. The CDR3, as DNA: TGTGCCAGCAGTTTGGATATCGGACAGTTGTTCTCTGGAAACACCATATATTTT.